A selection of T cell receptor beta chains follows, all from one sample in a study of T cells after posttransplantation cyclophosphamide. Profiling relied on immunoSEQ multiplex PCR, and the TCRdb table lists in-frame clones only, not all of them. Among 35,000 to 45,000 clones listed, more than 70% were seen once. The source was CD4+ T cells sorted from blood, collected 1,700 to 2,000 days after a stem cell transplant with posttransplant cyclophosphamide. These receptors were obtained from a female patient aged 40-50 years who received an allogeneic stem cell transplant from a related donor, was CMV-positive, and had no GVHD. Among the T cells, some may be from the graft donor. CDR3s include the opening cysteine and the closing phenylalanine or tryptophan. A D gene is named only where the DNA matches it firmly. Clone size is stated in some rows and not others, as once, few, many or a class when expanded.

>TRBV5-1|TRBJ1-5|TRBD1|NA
TGCGCCAGCAGCTTGGACAGGGGGCGCAATCAGCCCCAGCATTTT
CASSLDRGRNQPQHF
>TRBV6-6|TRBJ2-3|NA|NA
TGTGCCAGCAGTTATGACACCCATGGGACAGATACGCAGTATTTT
CASSYDTHGTDTQYF
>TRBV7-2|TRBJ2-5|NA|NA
TGTGCCAGCAGCTTACGGCAGGTCGTTGCACTTAACTCGCCAGAGACCCAGTACTTC
CASSLRQVVALNSPETQYF
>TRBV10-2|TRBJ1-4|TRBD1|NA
TGCGCCAGCACAAATCCCAGGACAGGGGAAAAACTGTTTTTT
CASTNPRTGEKLFF
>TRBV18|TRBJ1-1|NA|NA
TGTGCCAGCTCACCCCTGGACAGTAACACTGAAGCTTTCTTT
CASSPLDSNTEAFF
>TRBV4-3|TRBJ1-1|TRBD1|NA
TGCGCCAGCAGCCAAGGGGGACAGTTGAACACTGAAGCTTTCTTT
CASSQGGQLNTEAFF
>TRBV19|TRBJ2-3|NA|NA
TGTGCCAGTAGTCCCCGGGGGGCACGCACAGATACGCAGTATTTT
CASSPRGARTDTQYF
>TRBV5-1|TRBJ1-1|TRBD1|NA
TGCGCCAGCAGCTTGGCTTATCGGGACAGGGGATTTTTCATTGGTTCGACTGAAGCTTTCTTT
CASSLAYRDRGFFIGSTEAFF
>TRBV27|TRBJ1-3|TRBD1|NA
TGTGCCAGCAGTCCGCAGACAGGGGCGGCTGGAAACACCATATATTTT
CASSPQTGAAGNTIYF
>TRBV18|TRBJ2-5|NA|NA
TGTGCCAGCTCATCCAAAGAGACCCAGTACTTC
CASSSKETQYF
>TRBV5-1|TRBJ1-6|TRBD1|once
TGCGCCAGCAGCGGGGACAGGAATTCACCCCTCCACTTT
CASSGDRNSPLHF
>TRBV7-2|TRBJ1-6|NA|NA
TGTGCCAGCAGTCGGGGGGGTGGGATTCCTCCGATAAATTCACCCCTCCACTTT
CASSRGGGIPPINSPLHF
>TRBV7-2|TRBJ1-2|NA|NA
TGTGCCAGCAGCACCGCTGGGACTGGGGGCTACACCTTC
CASSTAGTGGYTF
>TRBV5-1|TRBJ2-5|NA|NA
TGCGCCAGCAGCCCCGGACTCAAAATTCAAGAGACCCAGTACTTC
CASSPGLKIQETQYF
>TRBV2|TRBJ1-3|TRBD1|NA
TGTGCCAGCAGGGAAGGGGACAGGCCCTCTGGAAACACCATATATTTT
CASREGDRPSGNTIYF
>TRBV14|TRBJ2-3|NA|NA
TGTGCCAGCAGCCTCCGAGGCGGGGCGACGCAGTATTTT
CASSLRGGATQYF
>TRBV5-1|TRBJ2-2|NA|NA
TGCGCCAGCAGCTGGGTTGGAGGGGCCGGGGAGCTGTTTTTT
CASSWVGGAGELFF
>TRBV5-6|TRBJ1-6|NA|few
TGTGCCAGCAGCTTAGTTGGCGGAGGCACATCACCCCTCCACTTT
CASSLVGGGTSPLHF
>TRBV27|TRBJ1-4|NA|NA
TGTGCCAGCAGTTTATCGGCATTTGCAACTAATGAAAAACTGTTTTTT
CASSLSAFATNEKLFF
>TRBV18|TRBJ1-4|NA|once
TGTGCCAGCTCACCAAGGTCCAGGAATGAAAAACTGTTTTTT
CASSPRSRNEKLFF
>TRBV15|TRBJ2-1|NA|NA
TGTGCCACCAGCAGAGATATCCAGGCGCCCGACAATGAGCAGTTCTTC
CATSRDIQAPDNEQFF
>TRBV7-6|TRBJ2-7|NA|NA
TGTGCCAGCAGCGCACAAACAGGGCCCTACGAGCAGTACTTC
CASSAQTGPYEQYF
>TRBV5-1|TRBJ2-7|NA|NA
TGCGCCAGCAGCTTCGGTCGGGGTGCGGCTTCCTACGAGCAGTACTTC
CASSFGRGAASYEQYF
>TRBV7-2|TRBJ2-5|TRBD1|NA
TGTGCCAGCAGCCCACCCGGGACAGGGGGCAGGGAGACCCAGTACTTC
CASSPPGTGGRETQYF
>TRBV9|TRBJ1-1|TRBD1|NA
TGTGCCAGCAGCACCATGGACAGGGGTAGTGAAGCTTTCTTT
CASSTMDRGSEAFF
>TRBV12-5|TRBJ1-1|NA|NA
TGTGCTAGTGGTTTGGGGCAGGGGATGCGGACTGAAGCTTTCTTT
CASGLGQGMRTEAFF
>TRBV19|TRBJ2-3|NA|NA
TGTGCCAGTAGTCAGGGATGGAGCACAGATACGCAGTATTTT
CASSQGWSTDTQYF
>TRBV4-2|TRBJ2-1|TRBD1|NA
TGTGCCAGCAGCCAAGCCCGGGGCAGGGGGCAATACAATGAGCAGTTCTTC
CASSQARGRGQYNEQFF
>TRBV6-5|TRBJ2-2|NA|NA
TGTGCCAGCAGTTCCTCACAGGGCCGGAGTACCGGGGAGCTGTTTTTT
CASSSSQGRSTGELFF
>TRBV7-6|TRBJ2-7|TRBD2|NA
TGTGCCAGCAGCTTAGGGCCCGGGACTACCTACGAGCAGTACTTC
CASSLGPGTTYEQYF
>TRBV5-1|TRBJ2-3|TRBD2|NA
TGCGCCAGCAGCCGATGGACTAGCGGGGGAACTAGCACAGATACGCAGTATTTT
CASSRWTSGGTSTDTQYF
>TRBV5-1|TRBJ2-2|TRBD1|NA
TGCGCCAGCAGCGTGACAGGGGGGATCGGGGAGCTGTTTTTT
CASSVTGGIGELFF
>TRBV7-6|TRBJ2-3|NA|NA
TGTGCCAGCAGCTTAGCGGGGCCCACAGATACGCAGTATTTT
CASSLAGPTDTQYF
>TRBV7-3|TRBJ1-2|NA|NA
TGTGCCAGCAGCTTGAGTTCGGGAGGGAATGGCTACACCTTC
CASSLSSGGNGYTF
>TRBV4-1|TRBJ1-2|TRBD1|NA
TGCGCCAGCAGCCAAGATACGCCAGGGGGACAGGGTATCTATGGCTACACCTTC
CASSQDTPGGQGIYGYTF
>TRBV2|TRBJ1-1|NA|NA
TGTGCCAGCAGGAGGGCCACTGAAGCTTTCTTT
CASRRATEAFF
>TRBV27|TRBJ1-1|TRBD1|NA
TGTGCCAGCAGTTTCTCGGACAGGGGGCAGCACACTGAAGCTTTCTTT
CASSFSDRGQHTEAFF
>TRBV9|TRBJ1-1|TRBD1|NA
TGTGCCAGCAGCGTCTCACAGGGGGTCACTGAAGCTTTCTTT
CASSVSQGVTEAFF
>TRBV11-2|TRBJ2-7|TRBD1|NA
TGTGCCAGCAGCTTCAGTCAGGGGGAGAGCGAGCAGTACTTC
CASSFSQGESEQYF
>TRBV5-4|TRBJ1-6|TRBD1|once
TGTGCCAGCAGCCGACAGGGGGAGAATTCACCCCTCCACTTT
CASSRQGENSPLHF
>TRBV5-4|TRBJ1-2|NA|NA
TGTGCCAGCAGCGGAGTTACCGGGGGAGAGTATGGCTACACCTTC
CASSGVTGGEYGYTF